This TCR beta chain was identified during a study of T cell repertoires in cytomegalovirus infection. In its sample, this clonotype was seen many times. Germline lookup yields CDR1 SGHVS and CDR2 FQNEAQ. Losses at the gene ends were 2 bases for V and 6 bases for J; bases not matched to a gene: 10. The CDR3 contains 19 residues. TCRdb called the reads again in MiXCR, with one record for every CDR3 protein. The data show 500,000 or so distinct CDR3 sequences, 16% seen once. The clonotype was recovered from a human donor in good health (CMV status not recorded). Some clones in this sample may be carry-over from other donors' samples. The sample comprised CD8+ T cells from PBMCs. The V gene is TRBV7-8, the J gene TRBJ2-1, with 16 bases identical to TRBD2. CDR3 residues: CASSLMAGTSGRVGNEQFF. The CDR3 region has the DNA TGTGCCAGCAGCTTAATGGCCGGGACTAGCGGGAGGGTTGGCAATGAGCAGTTCTTC. The whole variable domain, filled in from reference TRBV7-8 and TRBJ2-1, reads GAGVSQSPRYKVAKRGQDVALRCDPISGHVSLFWYQQALGQGPEFLTYFQNEAQLDKSGLPSDRFFAERPEGSVSTLKIQRTQQEDSAVYLCASSLMAGTSGRVGNEQFFGPGTRLTVL.